This TCR beta chain appears in the sequencing data of a study of CD8+ T cells in alopecia areata. Study outcomes and limitations: Throughout tofacitinib, many expanded lesional clones continued to persist in scalp and blood. Between patients, shared TCR sequences were less clear than in mice. This was possibly due in part to HLA diversity in the patient population.

CDR3 length equals 16 residues. CDR1 and CDR2 from the germline V gene are SEHNR and FQNEAQ (reference sequence). Trimming removed 5 bases from V and 2 bases from J; junction bases left unmatched: 10. The sample's treatment: oral pan-JAK inhibitor, 5-10 mg twice daily. This clone was recorded a few times. Its specificity is unknown. Following extraction, RNA underwent reverse transcription to cDNA, which served as the sequencing template. Method: immunoSEQ multiplex PCR; TCRdb's copy keeps in-frame clones and lacks some. The sample includes over 150,000 clones, roughly 50% of them seen just once. The receptor's source is a human donor with alopecia areata. Sample: CD8+ T cells sorted from blood, taken at week 24, from a patient treated with tofacitinib. The chain has TRBV7-9 and TRBJ2-7; 9 nucleotides agree with TRBD1. Here the CDR3 DNA reads TGTGCCAGCAGCCCAAGAGACAGGGGGGACCCCTACGAGCAGTACTTC. Translation: CASSPRDRGDPYEQYF.